What follows describes a single T cell receptor beta chain. This sample was included in a study of blood T cell repertoires in COVID-19. Overall study context: Whether acute or convalescent, the COVID-19 samples came from the United States, Italy and Spain. From T cells, B-cell-depleted T cells, or PBMCs came the material, which was cDNA or gDNA.

Under the authors' procedure: Cell counts per sample came from amplifying reference gene primers. Sequencing was performed with immunoSEQ multiplex PCR; in TCRdb, only in-frame clones are kept and a portion is missing. V and J calls and clone size follow that table, whereas D and trimming were derived from the DNA. The sample comprises approximately 300,000 clones, approximately 81% of which are singletons, and about 1.9% rests with the top ten. The CDR3 totals 14 residues. The V segment lost 4 bases and the J segment 4 bases; nucleotides outside the gene matches: 4. Looked up from germline, CDR1 is LGHDT and CDR2 is YNNKEL (reference sequence).

The receptor's source is a woman younger than 45 who had been exposed to COVID-19. The chain recombines TRBV3-1 (or the pseudogene TRBV3-2) with TRBJ2-7; TRBD1 matches 10 bases. Sequenced input: PBMCs or T cells enriched from blood (not recorded which). The CDR3 spells CASSPGQGWYEQYF. In nucleotides, the CDR3 is TGTGCCAGCAGCCCGGGACAGGGGTGGTACGAGCAGTACTTC.